A single sample gave rise to the 32 T cell receptor beta chains below, sequenced in a study of blood T cell repertoires in COVID-19. Method: immunoSEQ multiplex PCR; TCRdb's copy keeps in-frame clones and lacks some. The sample has just under 55,000 clones; roughly four fifths are singletons. The source material was peripheral blood. All receptors come from a woman aged 60-75 years with acute or convalescent COVID-19.

The genes are TRBV2 and TRBJ1-6, with D unresolved. The V and J ends lost 6 bases and 0 bases respectively, with 3 bases between them. This CDR3 has 13 amino acids. Germline CDR1 reads SNHLY; CDR2 reads FYNNEI. The CDR3 DNA reads TGTGCCAGCAGGAGCTCCTATAATTCACCCCTCCACTTT. This sequence encodes CASRSSYNSPLHF.

This chain links TRBV9 with TRBJ2-7; 9 bases align to TRBD1. The CDR3 runs 15 residues. Germline V lookup: CDR1 SGDLS, CDR2 YYNGEE. Germline trimming cut 3 bases from V and 1 base from J; bases unmatched to any gene: 5. CDR3 in amino acids: CASSAQQGASYEQYF. CDR3 sequence (DNA): TGTGCCAGCAGCGCCCAACAGGGGGCGTCCTACGAGCAGTACTTC. The full variable domain, with the rest looked up from reference TRBV9 and TRBJ2-7, is DSGVTQTPKHLITATGQRVTLRCSPRSGDLSVYWYQQSLDQGLQFLIQYYNGEERAKGNILERFSAQQFPDLHSELNLSSLELGDSALYFCASSAQQGASYEQYFGPGTRLTVT.

The table lists this clone with a few counts. V gene TRBV27 combines with J gene TRBJ1-4; TRBD1 aligns across 8 bases. This CDR3 has 15 amino acids. The germline V gene has CDR1 MNHEY and CDR2 SMNVEV (reference sequence). Trimming cost V 2 bases and J 6 bases; bases outside gene matches: 5. The CDR3 nucleotides are TGTGCCAGCAGTTTACAGGGGGCCTCCTATGAAAAACTGTTTTTT. This gives the protein CASSLQGASYEKLFF.

The CDR3 is CASSLGRAGDGYTF. The CDR3 DNA reads as TGTGCCAGCAGCTTGGGACGGGCGGGGGACGGCTACACCTTC. The chain joins TRBV5-4 to TRBJ1-2, with D possibly being TRBD1 (5 bases). The V and J ends lost 0 bases and 8 bases respectively, with 14 bases between them. The CDR3 consists of 14 residues. The V gene's germline CDR1 is SGHNT and CDR2 YYREEE (reference sequence).

Only one count was recorded for this clone. This sequence joins TRBV5-1 and TRBJ1-1; maybe TRBD1 (6 bases). Germline CDR1 and CDR2: SGHRS and YFSETQ. This CDR3 has 15 residues. V was pared by 4 bases and J by 0 bases, with 13 bases between. The CDR3 DNA reads TGCGCCAGCAGCGGGGGCACCGGGATGAACACTGAAGCTTTCTTT. Its translation is CASSGGTGMNTEAFF.

This rearrangement joins TRBV6-6 to TRBJ2-7; the D gene is possibly TRBD1 (6 bases). The CDR3 contains 12 residues. The germline gives CDR1 MNHNY, CDR2 SVGAGI (reference sequence). V gave up 4 bases and J gave up 4 bases, with 8 bases separating them. CDR3 in amino acids: CASSSGTYEQYF. CDR3 DNA: TGTGCCAGCAGTTCCGGGACATACGAGCAGTACTTC.

This chain links TRBV4-1 with TRBJ2-2; 7 positions match TRBD2. There are 17 residues in the CDR3. V was clipped by 0 bases and J by 6 bases; unmatched bases: 10. The V gene's germline CDR1 is MGHRA and CDR2 YSYEKL. The DNA for the CDR3 is TGCGCCAGCAGCCAAGAAAGACGGAAGGGAGGGGCCGGGGAGCTGTTTTTT. This gives the protein CASSQERRKGGAGELFF.

This clone was detected only a few times. This chain uses TRBV5-1 with TRBJ2-7, with a tentative D call TRBD1 (5 bases). CDR1 and CDR2 from the germline V gene are SGHRS and YFSETQ. Trimming took off 4 bases at V and 2 bases at J, with 16 bases between the two ends. This CDR3 has 15 residues. The CDR3: CASSPKDDSPYEQYF. The CDR3 bases are TGCGCCAGCAGCCCCAAAGATGACAGTCCCTACGAGCAGTACTTC.

This clone was seen just once. This chain links TRBV27 with TRBJ2-2; a weak D match, TRBD1 (6 bases). This CDR3 has 15 residues. Germline V gives CDR1 MNHEY, CDR2 SMNVEV (reference sequence). Trimming removed 6 bases from V and 4 bases from J, with 15 bases in between. CDR3 region: CASSRQALPTGELFF. As DNA, the CDR3 is TGTGCCAGCAGCCGACAGGCATTACCCACCGGGGAGCTGTTTTTT.

The genes are TRBV19 and TRBJ1-2, with D hard to call. Looked up from germline, CDR1 is LNHDA and CDR2 is SQIVND (reference sequence). CDR3 length equals 14 residues. V gave up 6 bases and J gave up 7 bases, with 18 bases separating them. CDR3 coding DNA: TGTGCCAGTAGCAGAGAACAGAGTTCAGGTGGCTACACCTTC. It specifies CASSREQSSGGYTF.

The V call is TRBV6-2 or TRBV6-3, the J call TRBJ2-3; D not resolved. From germline, CDR1 is MNHEY and CDR2 SVGEGT. V shed 5 bases and J shed 5 bases, with 8 bases lying between them. The CDR3 runs to 12 residues. The CDR3 DNA reads as TGTGCCAGCAGTCGCTCAGGAGATACGCAGTATTTT. It yields the protein CASSRSGDTQYF.

The chain is built from TRBV4-2 and TRBJ2-3, with TRBD2 identical over 15 bases. Germline CDR1 reads LGHNA; CDR2 reads YNFKEQ. Losses at the gene ends were 3 bases for V and 2 bases for J; bases not matched to a gene: 6. This CDR3 region has 18 residues. The CDR3 sequence is CASSQLGLAGGYTDTQYF. The CDR3 DNA reads TGTGCCAGCAGCCAGCTAGGACTAGCGGGGGGGTACACAGATACGCAGTATTTT.

This chain connects TRBV5-4 to TRBJ1-1, with TRBD1 as a possible D gene (5 bases). The germline V gene has CDR1 SGHNT and CDR2 YYREEE (reference sequence). V lost 1 base to trimming and J lost 11 bases, with 12 bases between them. The CDR3 contains 12 residues. CDR3 sequence (DNA): TGTGCCAGCAGCTTGTTGGGGCAATTGGCTTTCTTT. It codes for CASSLLGQLAFF.

This clone turned up a few times. The chain links TRBV30 to TRBJ1-6, with D uncertain. V lost 5 bases to trimming and J lost 6 bases, with 11 bases between them. CDR1 is GTSNPN and CDR2 is SVGIG in the germline V gene (reference sequence). CDR3 length equals 13 residues. CDR3 nucleotides: TGTGCCTGGGGCTTTTACAGTAATTCACCCCTCCACTTT. Translated, it gives CAWGFYSNSPLHF.

This clone was observed a handful of times. This chain connects TRBV28 to TRBJ2-7; 9 bases line up with TRBD1. CDR1 is MDHEN and CDR2 is SYDVKM in the germline V gene. Losses at the gene ends were 7 bases for V and 1 base for J; bases not matched to a gene: 5. This CDR3 is 14 amino acids long. For the CDR3, the DNA is TGTGCCAGCACCGAGGACAGGGGATCCTACGAGCAGTACTTC. Its protein is CASTEDRGSYEQYF.

The gene calls are TRBV3-1 (or the pseudogene TRBV3-2) and TRBJ2-1; 8 bases match TRBD2. Trimming cost V 0 bases and J 0 bases; bases outside gene matches: 10. This CDR3 contains 19 residues. Looked up from germline, CDR1 is LGHDT and CDR2 is YNNKEL (reference sequence). The CDR3 region is CASSQDGRSGGSSYNEQFF. CDR3 sequence (DNA): TGTGCCAGCAGCCAAGATGGTCGAAGCGGGGGTAGCTCCTACAATGAGCAGTTCTTC.

The chain couples TRBV10-3 to TRBJ2-7; D is perhaps TRBD2 (7 bases). Trimming stripped 7 bases from V and 4 bases from J, with 14 bases between. CDR3 length equals 13 residues. The germline gives CDR1 ENHRY, CDR2 SYGVKD. The CDR3 nucleotides read TGTGCCATCATGGAGAGGGGGGGTTACGAGCAGTACTTC. It is translated as CAIMERGGYEQYF.

This chain links TRBV3-1 (or the pseudogene TRBV3-2) with TRBJ2-1; D is unclear. Germline CDR1 is LGHDT and CDR2 is YNNKEL (reference sequence). The CDR3 is 11 residues long. V lost 4 bases and J 9 bases, leaving 7 bases between the germline ends. The CDR3 DNA reads TGTGCCAGCAGCCTATCGGGTGAGCAGTTCTTC. Its protein product is CASSLSGEQFF.

The chain joins TRBV2 to TRBJ1-5, with D tentatively TRBD1 (5 bases). Looked up from germline, CDR1 is SNHLY and CDR2 is FYNNEI. V gave up 3 bases and J gave up 6 bases, with 12 bases separating them. CDR3 size: 14 residues. CDR3 DNA sequence: TGTGCCAGCAGTGACCAGGGCTCAATTCAGCCCCAGCATTTT. Translation gives CASSDQGSIQPQHF. The whole variable domain, remainder taken from reference TRBV2 and TRBJ1-5, is EPEVTQTPSHQVTQMGQEVILRCVPISNHLYFYWYRQILGQKVEFLVSFYNNEISEKSEIFDDQFSVERPDGSNFTLKIRSTKLEDSAMYFCASSDQGSIQPQHFGDGTRLSIL.

The CDR3 DNA reads as TGTGCCAGCAGTTCCCTCGGACAGGGAGGGGGAGCTTTCTTT. This codes for CASSSLGQGGGAFF. The chain employs TRBV28 and TRBJ1-1; 8 nucleotides line up with TRBD1. V was clipped by 4 bases and J by 10 bases; unmatched bases: 11. Germline values: CDR1 MDHEN, CDR2 SYDVKM. The CDR3 totals 14 residues. Full variable domain (rest looked up from reference TRBV28 and TRBJ1-1): DVKVTQSSRYLVKRTGEKVFLECVQDMDHENMFWYRQDPGLGLRLIYFSYDVKMKEKGDIPEGYSVSREKKERFSLILESASTNQTSMYLCASSSLGQGGGAFFGQGTRLTVV.

This chain joins TRBV5-4 and TRBJ2-5; 8 bases fit TRBD1. CDR1 is SGHNT, CDR2 YYREEE, per germline (reference sequence). This CDR3 is built from 16 residues. Trimming at V came to 3 bases and at J to 0 bases, leaving 7 bases not matched to a gene. The CDR3 nucleotides read TGTGCCAGCAGCTCAGGGACAGGATGGAACCAAGAGACCCAGTACTTC. It codes for CASSSGTGWNQETQYF.

The chain recombines TRBV15 with TRBJ1-3, with a weak D call TRBD1 (5 bases). CDR1 LNHNV and CDR2 YYDKDF come from the germline V gene (reference sequence). The CDR3 spans 17 residues. The germline V and J ends were trimmed by 5 bases and 3 bases, with 20 bases remaining between them. CDR3 protein: CATSSLSGGLGGNTIYF. The DNA of the CDR3 is TGTGCCACCAGCTCCCTAAGCGGGGGACTGGGTGGAAACACCATATATTTT. The variable domain in full, with the rest retrieved from reference TRBV15 and TRBJ1-3, is DAMVIQNPRYQVTQFGKPVTLSCSQTLNHNVMYWYQQKSSQAPKLLFHYYDKDFNNEADTPDNFQSRRPNTSFCFLDIRSPGLGDTAMYLCATSSLSGGLGGNTIYFGEGSWLTVV.

This rearrangement joins TRBV10-2 to TRBJ1-1, with D perhaps matching TRBD1 (6 bases). Germline-derived CDR1 and CDR2 are WSHSY and SAAADI. This CDR3 is 15 amino acids long. V lost 1 base, J lost 3 bases, and 12 bases lay in between. CDR3 sequence: CASSELTGEDTEAFF. CDR3 nucleotides: TGCGCCAGCAGTGAGTTGACAGGAGAAGACACTGAAGCTTTCTTT.

The V and J genes are TRBV30 and TRBJ1-3, with D perhaps TRBD1 (5 bases). Per germline, CDR1 GTSNPN and CDR2 SVGIG (reference sequence). Trimming cost V 2 bases and J 4 bases, with 18 bases left between them. The CDR3 has 16 amino acids. The CDR3 DNA follows: TGTGCCTGGAGTCCTGCTCTGAGACAGTGGGGAAACACCATATATTTT. The encoded protein is CAWSPALRQWGNTIYF.

The chain combines TRBV24-1 with TRBJ2-1; TRBD1 might be the D (6 bases). Germline V gene lookup returns CDR1 KGHDR and CDR2 SFDVKD. Trimming removed 2 bases at V and 6 bases at J, with 10 bases between. This CDR3 spans 14 amino acids. This CDR3 reads CATSDYRQVNEQFF. DNA of the CDR3: TGTGCCACCAGTGATTACAGACAGGTCAATGAGCAGTTCTTC.

This chain joins TRBV19 and TRBJ1-1; no clear D gene. Between the trimmed V and J ends, which lost 5 bases and 0 bases, there was a span of 7 bases. Germline V gene sequence: CDR1 LNHDA, CDR2 SQIVND (reference sequence). The CDR3 spans 13 residues. The CDR3 loop is CASSLAVNTEAFF. Written as DNA, the CDR3 is TGTGCCAGTAGTCTGGCGGTGAACACTGAAGCTTTCTTT.

This chain links TRBV5-1 with TRBJ1-4; D may be TRBD1 (6 bases). CDR1 is SGHRS, CDR2 YFSETQ, per germline. The CDR3 contains 15 residues. Trimming removed 3 bases at V and 3 bases at J, with 12 bases between. CDR3 in DNA: TGCGCCAGCAGCTCGAGACAGGCTTCTAATGAAAAACTGTTTTTT. Translated, it gives CASSSRQASNEKLFF.

The chain links TRBV15 to TRBJ1-4; 7 positions agree with TRBD1. The CDR3 sequence is 15 residues long. The V segment lost 8 bases and the J segment 8 bases; nucleotides outside the gene matches: 14. Germline V gene sequence: CDR1 LNHNV, CDR2 YYDKDF (reference sequence). Here the CDR3 reads CATASDRAVREKLFF. In nucleotides, the CDR3 is TGTGCCACCGCCTCTGACAGGGCAGTTCGAGAAAAACTGTTTTTT. Complete variable domain (other parts from reference TRBV15 and TRBJ1-4): DAMVIQNPRYQVTQFGKPVTLSCSQTLNHNVMYWYQQKSSQAPKLLFHYYDKDFNNEADTPDNFQSRRPNTSFCFLDIRSPGLGDTAMYLCATASDRAVREKLFFGSGTQLSVL.

This chain joins TRBV7-8 and TRBJ1-2, with unresolved D. The CDR3 covers 13 residues. Between the trimmed V and J ends, which lost 1 base and 5 bases, there was a span of 8 bases. CDR1 is SGHVS, CDR2 FQNEAQ, per germline. The CDR3 DNA follows: TGTGCCAGCAGCTTAGGGCTAGCATATGGCTACACCTTC. It is translated as CASSLGLAYGYTF.

The rearrangement joins TRBV13 to TRBJ2-2; D might be TRBD2 (5 bases). This CDR3 has 20 amino acids. Trimming pared 6 bases from V and 5 bases from J, leaving 31 bases between. Looked up from germline, CDR1 is PRHDT and CDR2 is FYEKMQ (reference sequence). The CDR3 coding sequence is TGTGCCAGCAGTGTGTCCTACCGGGGAACTCAGAGGGTAATGACCGGGGAGCTGTTTTTT. Encoded protein: CASSVSYRGTQRVMTGELFF.

The J gene is TRBJ1-2, the V gene TRBV30; 7 bases align to TRBD1. V shed 1 base and J 2 bases; nucleotides not matched to a gene: 10. From germline, CDR1 is GTSNPN and CDR2 SVGIG (reference sequence). The CDR3 runs 16 residues. As DNA, the CDR3 is TGTGCCTGGAGTGGATGGGACAGCAACAGAAACTATGGCTACACCTTC. Protein sequence: CAWSGWDSNRNYGYTF.

V gene TRBV11-1 combines with J gene TRBJ2-7; possible D gene TRBD1, 5 bases. The V end lost 1 base, the J end lost 3 bases, and 13 bases lay between the germline ends. The CDR3 extends over 15 amino acids. Looked up from germline, CDR1 is SGHAT and CDR2 is FQDESV (reference sequence). For the CDR3, the DNA is TGTGCCAGCAGCTTAGAGTACGGGCAGGGCTACGAGCAGTACTTC. It is translated as CASSLEYGQGYEQYF.